This TCR beta chain was identified during a study of T cells after yellow fever vaccination. Study context: Any fraction with a low cell number was prepared using SMART-Seq v4 Ultra Low Input.

This CDR3 region has 18 residues. The J segment lost 5 bases and the V segment lost 2 bases, leaving 8 bases of the junction unmatched. Germline CDR1 and CDR2: SGHAT and FQDESV (reference sequence). This clonotype was counted only a few times. One entry per CDR3 protein results from TCRdb running MiXCR on the 5' RACE reads. The sample records roughly 500,000 distinct CDR3 sequences, about a fifth being singletons. The material sequenced was PBMCs, taken 15 days after the yellow fever booster vaccination. This sequence was found in a young man who received the YFV17D yellow fever vaccine. The V call is TRBV11-1, the J call TRBJ2-3; 15 bases line up with TRBD2. CDR3 DNA sequence: TGTGCCAGCAGCTTACCTCTTGGACTAGCGGGAGGGAAAGATACGCAGTATTTT. Translation: CASSLPLGLAGGKDTQYF. The full variable domain, completed using reference TRBV11-1 and TRBJ2-3, is EAEVAQSPRYKITEKSQAVAFWCDPISGHATLYWYRQILGQGPELLVQFQDESVVDDSQLPKDRFSAERLKGVDSTLKIQPAELGDSAMYLCASSLPLGLAGGKDTQYFGPGTRLTVL.